This TCR beta chain came from a study of blood T cell repertoires in COVID-19. Overall study context: T cells, B-cell-depleted T cells, or PBMCs supplied cDNA or gDNA.

Generated by immunoSEQ multiplex PCR, the TCRdb table keeps only in-frame clones and is missing some. The sample yields around 300,000 clones, 80% to 90% seen once. The sample comprised PBMCs or T cells enriched from blood (not recorded which). This receptor was obtained from a woman aged 18-29 years who had recovered from COVID-19.

This chain's CDR3 is CASSQALQGREQFF. The CDR3 DNA is TGTGCCAGCAGCCAGGCGCTCCAGGGGCGGGAGCAGTTCTTC. V and J are TRBV14 and TRBJ2-1, with D possibly being TRBD1 (6 bases). V lost 3 bases and J 10 bases, leaving 16 bases between the germline ends. Germline-derived CDR1 and CDR2 are SGHDN and FVKESK. This CDR3 is built from 14 residues.